The sequence of this T cell receptor (beta chain) was determined in a study of CD8 T cells in ankylosing spondylitis. Germline-derived CDR1 and CDR2 are SQVTM and ANQGSEA. V dropped 3 bases and J dropped 12 bases, with 29 bases sitting between them. The CDR3 spans 16 residues. Study-wide results and limits: Typical of ankylosing spondylitis blood, it appeared, was a TCR beta motif of fewer than 10 highly homologous variants.

Construction of TCR beta libraries was performed using quantitative 5'-RACE with molecular barcodes. Using its own MiXCR run on the 5' RACE reads, TCRdb lists one record per CDR3 protein. Here the sample spans approximately 540,000 distinct CDR3 sequences, 9.5% to 15% being singletons. As to this clonotype: Its cognate antigen is unknown.

This clonotype was sampled from a male donor with ankylosing spondylitis. The sample taken for sequencing was blood, either unsorted or a sorted T cell fraction (not recorded which). The V and J genes are TRBV29-1 and TRBJ1-2; D gene uncertain. As DNA, the CDR3 is TGCAGCGTTGATCCTGATAATGTGGATTCCCGCATCAGGCACACCTTC. Protein product: CSVDPDNVDSRIRHTF.